This TCR beta chain was obtained from a study of shared clonotypes between healthy human individuals. Every immunoSEQ plate was one replicate of a subset's evenly spread DNA. Under the authors' procedure: ImmunoSEQ sequences covered only the junction and lacked quality scores; filtering therefore differed. Here immunoSEQ multiplex PCR was the method, and the copy in TCRdb shows in-frame clones only, minus some. V and J calls and clone size are copied from that table; D and trimming were computed from the DNA. The data contain around 1.1 million clones, 77% of them singletons. Germline V gene sequence: CDR1 DFQATT, CDR2 SNEGSKA (reference sequence). This CDR3 contains 11 residues. The ends were cut back, 3 bases at V and 8 bases at J, with 8 bases in the middle.

This sequence was found in a man aged 18 to 35 in good health. Some clones in this sample may be carry-over from other donors' samples. The chain links TRBV20-1 to TRBJ2-4, with D possibly called TRBD1 or TRBD2 (5 bases each). The specimen sequenced was memory CD4+ T cells from PBMCs. The subset was: CD45RA-negative fraction. DNA of the CDR3: TGCAGTGCTAGCGGGGCTGACATTCAGTACTTC. It encodes CSASGADIQYF.